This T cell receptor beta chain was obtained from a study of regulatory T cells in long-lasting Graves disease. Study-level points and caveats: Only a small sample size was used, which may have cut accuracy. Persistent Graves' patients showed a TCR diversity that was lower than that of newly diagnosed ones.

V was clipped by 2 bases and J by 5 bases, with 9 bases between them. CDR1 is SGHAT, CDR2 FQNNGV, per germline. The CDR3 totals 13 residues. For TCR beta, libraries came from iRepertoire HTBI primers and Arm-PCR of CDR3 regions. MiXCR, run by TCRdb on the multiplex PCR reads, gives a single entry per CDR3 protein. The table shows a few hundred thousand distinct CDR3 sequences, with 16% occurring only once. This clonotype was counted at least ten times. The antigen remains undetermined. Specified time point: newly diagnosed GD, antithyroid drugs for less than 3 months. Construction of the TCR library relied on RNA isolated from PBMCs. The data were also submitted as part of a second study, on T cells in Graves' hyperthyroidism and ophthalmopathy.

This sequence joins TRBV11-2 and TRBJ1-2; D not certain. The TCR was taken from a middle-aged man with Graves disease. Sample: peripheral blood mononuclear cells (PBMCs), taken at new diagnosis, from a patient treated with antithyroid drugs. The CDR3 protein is CASSLTGVYGYTF. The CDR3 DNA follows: TGTGCCAGCAGCTTAACCGGGGTGTATGGCTACACCTTC.